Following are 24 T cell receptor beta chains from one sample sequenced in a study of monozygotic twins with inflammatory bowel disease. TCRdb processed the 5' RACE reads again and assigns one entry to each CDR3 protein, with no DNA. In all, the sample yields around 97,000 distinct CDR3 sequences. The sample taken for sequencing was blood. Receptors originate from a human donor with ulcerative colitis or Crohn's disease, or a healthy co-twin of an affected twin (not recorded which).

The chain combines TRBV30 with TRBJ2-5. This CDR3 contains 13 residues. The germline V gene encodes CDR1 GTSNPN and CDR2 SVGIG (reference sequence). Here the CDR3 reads CAGRMAAQETQYF.

This chain's CDR3 is CASFSKLGNTEAFF. The chain couples TRBV7-2 to TRBJ1-1. Per the germline V gene, CDR1 is SGHTA and CDR2 is FQGNSA. This CDR3 is 14 amino acids long.

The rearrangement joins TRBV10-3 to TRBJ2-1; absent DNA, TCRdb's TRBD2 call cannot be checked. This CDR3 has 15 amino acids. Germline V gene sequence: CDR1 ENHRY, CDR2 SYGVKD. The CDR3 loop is CAISLLAGGNNEQFF.

The CDR3 sequence is CASSRQGAKNQPQHF. The gene calls are TRBV7-9 and TRBJ1-5; TCRdb picks TRBD1, but there is no DNA to check that call. This CDR3 is built from 15 residues. Germline CDR1 is SEHNR and CDR2 is FQNEAQ (reference sequence).

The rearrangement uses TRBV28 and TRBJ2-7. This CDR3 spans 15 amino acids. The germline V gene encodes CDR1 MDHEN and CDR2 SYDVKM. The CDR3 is CASSFAVGGSYEQYF.

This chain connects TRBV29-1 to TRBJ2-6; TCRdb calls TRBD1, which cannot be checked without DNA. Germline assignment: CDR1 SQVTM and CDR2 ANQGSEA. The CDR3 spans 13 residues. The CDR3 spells CSVAPTGANVLTF.

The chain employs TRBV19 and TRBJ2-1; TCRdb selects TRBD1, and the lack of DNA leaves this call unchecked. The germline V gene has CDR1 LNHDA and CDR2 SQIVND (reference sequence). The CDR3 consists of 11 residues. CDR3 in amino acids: CASSNSGAEFF. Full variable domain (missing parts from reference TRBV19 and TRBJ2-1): DGGITQSPKYLFRKEGQNVTLSCEQNLNHDAMYWYRQDPGQGLRLIYYSQIVNDFQKGDIAEGYSVSREKKESFPLTVTSAQKNPTAFYLCASSNSGAEFFGPGTRLTVL.

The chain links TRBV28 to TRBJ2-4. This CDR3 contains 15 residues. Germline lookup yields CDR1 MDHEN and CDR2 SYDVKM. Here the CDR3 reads CASSLYRLAKNIQYF. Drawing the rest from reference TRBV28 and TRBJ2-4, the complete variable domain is DVKVTQSSRYLVKRTGEKVFLECVQDMDHENMFWYRQDPGLGLRLIYFSYDVKMKEKGDIPEGYSVSREKKERFSLILESASTNQTSMYLCASSLYRLAKNIQYFGAGTRLSVL.

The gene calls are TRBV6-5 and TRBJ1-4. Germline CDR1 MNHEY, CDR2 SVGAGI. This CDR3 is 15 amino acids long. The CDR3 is CASSLSRGTNEKLFF.

The CDR3 protein is CASTGGYTQYF. The chain has TRBV12-3 or TRBV12-4 and TRBJ2-3; TCRdb's D call of TRBD2 is untestable without DNA. The CDR3 spans 11 residues.

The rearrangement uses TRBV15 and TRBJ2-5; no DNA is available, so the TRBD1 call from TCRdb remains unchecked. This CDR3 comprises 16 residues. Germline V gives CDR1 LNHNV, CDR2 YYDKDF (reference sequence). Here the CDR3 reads CATSRDLSGSGETQYF.

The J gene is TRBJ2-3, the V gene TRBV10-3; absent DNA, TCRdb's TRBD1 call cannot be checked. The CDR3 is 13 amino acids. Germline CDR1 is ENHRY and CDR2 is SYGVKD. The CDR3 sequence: CATERTGTDTQYF.

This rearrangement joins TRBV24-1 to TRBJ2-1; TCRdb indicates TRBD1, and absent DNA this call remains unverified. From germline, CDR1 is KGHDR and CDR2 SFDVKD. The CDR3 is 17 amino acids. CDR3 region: CATSEPSGRRDYNEQFF.

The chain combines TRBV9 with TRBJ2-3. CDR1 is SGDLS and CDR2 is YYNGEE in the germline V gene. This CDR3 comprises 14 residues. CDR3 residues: CASSVDGVTDTQYF.

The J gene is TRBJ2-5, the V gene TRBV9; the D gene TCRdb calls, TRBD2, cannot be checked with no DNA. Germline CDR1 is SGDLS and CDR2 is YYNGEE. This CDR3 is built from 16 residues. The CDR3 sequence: CASSVSPAEGVETQYF.

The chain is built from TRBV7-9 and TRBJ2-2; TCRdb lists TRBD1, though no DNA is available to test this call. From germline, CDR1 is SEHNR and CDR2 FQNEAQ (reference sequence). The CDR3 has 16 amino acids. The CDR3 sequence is CASSPLLAPATGELFF.

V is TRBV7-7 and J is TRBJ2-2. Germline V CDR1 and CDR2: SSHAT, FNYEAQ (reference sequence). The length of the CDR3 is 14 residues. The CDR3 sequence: CASSFGRNTGELFF.

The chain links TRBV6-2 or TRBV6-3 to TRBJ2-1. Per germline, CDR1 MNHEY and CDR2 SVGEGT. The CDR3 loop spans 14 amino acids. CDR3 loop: CASTSRDYYNEQFF.

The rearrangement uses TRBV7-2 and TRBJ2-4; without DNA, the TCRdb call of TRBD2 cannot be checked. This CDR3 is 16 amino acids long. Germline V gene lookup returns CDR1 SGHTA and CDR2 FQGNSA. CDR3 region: CASSFGTTGGGNIQYF.

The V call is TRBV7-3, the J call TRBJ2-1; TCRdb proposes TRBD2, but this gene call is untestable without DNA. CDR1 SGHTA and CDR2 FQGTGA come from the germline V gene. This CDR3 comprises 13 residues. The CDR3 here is CVSSSRGGHEQFF. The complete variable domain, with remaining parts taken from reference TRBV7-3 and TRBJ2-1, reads GAGVSQTPSNKVTEKGKYVELRCDPISGHTALYWYRQSLGQGPEFLIYFQGTGAADDSGLPNDRFFAVRPEGSVSTLKIQRTERGDSAVYLCVSSSRGGHEQFFGPGTRLTVL.

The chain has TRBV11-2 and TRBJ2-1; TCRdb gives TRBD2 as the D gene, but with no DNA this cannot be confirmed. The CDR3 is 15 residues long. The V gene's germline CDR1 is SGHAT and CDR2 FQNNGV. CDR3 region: CASSLEIAAYNEQFF.

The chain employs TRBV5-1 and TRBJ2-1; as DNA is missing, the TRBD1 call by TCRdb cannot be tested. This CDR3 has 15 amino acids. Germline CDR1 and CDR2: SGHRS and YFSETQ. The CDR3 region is CASSLAGQGPNEQFF.

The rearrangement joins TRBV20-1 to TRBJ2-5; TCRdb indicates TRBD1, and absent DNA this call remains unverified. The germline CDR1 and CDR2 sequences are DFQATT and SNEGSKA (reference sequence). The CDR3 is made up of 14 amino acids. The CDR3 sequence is CSAKAGAPQETQYF.

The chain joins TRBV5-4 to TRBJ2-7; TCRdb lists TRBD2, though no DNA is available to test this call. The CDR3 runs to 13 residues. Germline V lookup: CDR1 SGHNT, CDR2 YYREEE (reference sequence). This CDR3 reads CASGIAGVGEQYF.